The clone carrying this T cell receptor (beta chain) was picked up many times. Trimming left V 1 base short and J 4 bases short, with 7 bases between. Germline values: CDR1 SGHVS, CDR2 FQNEAQ. This CDR3 is built from 13 residues. These data are taken from a study of T cell repertoires in cytomegalovirus infection. TCRdb processed the reads anew with MiXCR; each CDR3 protein has one entry. The table records under 200,000 distinct CDR3 sequences, 8% to 10% of them present only once. The sequenced material came from PBMCs. The rearrangement joins TRBV7-8 to TRBJ1-1, with no clear D. This receptor was obtained from a human donor in good health (CMV status not recorded). Some clones in this sample may be carry-over from other donors' samples. DNA of the CDR3: TGTGCCAGCAGCTTAGGTCCCGCCACTGAAGCTTTCTTT. This sequence encodes CASSLGPATEAFF. The complete variable domain, with remaining parts taken from reference TRBV7-8 and TRBJ1-1, reads GAGVSQSPRYKVAKRGQDVALRCDPISGHVSLFWYQQALGQGPEFLTYFQNEAQLDKSGLPSDRFFAERPEGSVSTLKIQRTQQEDSAVYLCASSLGPATEAFFGQGTRLTVV.